This T cell receptor (beta chain) is drawn from a study of shared clonotypes between healthy human individuals. Study as a whole: Each donor's CD8 memory used one plate, CD8 naive two, each CD4 subset three. Study findings and constraints: Some naive CD4 clonotypes, about 5.5%, turned up in common across four donors.

The donors were adults (healthy and HIV-negative) with no recent acute infections or vaccinations. Measured with immunoSEQ multiplex PCR; TCRdb has only the in-frame clones, and not every one. The sample shows about 2.3 million clones, approximately 95% of them seen only once. As to this clone: Its antigen is unknown.

Per the germline V gene, CDR1 is SGHTA and CDR2 is FQGNSA. CDR3 length: 15 residues. Germline trimming cut 7 bases from V and 7 bases from J; bases unmatched to any gene: 6. The sequence came from a man aged 18 to 35 in good health. Some clones in this sample may be carry-over from other donors' samples. This rearrangement joins TRBV7-2 to TRBJ2-1, with 14 positions matching TRBD2. Sequenced: naive CD4+ T cells from PBMCs. Regarding subset: CD45RA+ positively selected. As DNA, the CDR3 is TGTGCCAGCAAGCCTAGACTAGCGGGAGGGAATGAGCAGTTCTTC. Protein: CASKPRLAGGNEQFF.